This T cell receptor beta chain was identified in a study of blood T cell repertoires in COVID-19. Across the whole study: The United States, Italy and Spain supplied acute and convalescent COVID-19 samples.

The germline V gene has CDR1 MDHEN and CDR2 SYDVKM. V lost 2 bases and J lost 6; bases outside the gene matches: 7. The CDR3 runs 15 residues. In the authors' workflow: Researchers report that nucleated cell counts were estimated from reference gene primer amplification. TCRdb keeps only in-frame clones here, not all; method: immunoSEQ multiplex PCR. The DNA was the basis for D and trimming; V, J and clone size are from that table. The table lists more than 70,000 clones, approximately 82% of them singletons. The sample consisted of peripheral blood. The origin of this receptor is a woman in her seventies with acute or convalescent COVID-19. The V gene is TRBV28, the J gene TRBJ2-4; 7 bases map to TRBD2. CDR3 sequence reads: CASSLGGDYRNIQYF. CDR3 nucleotides: TGTGCCAGCAGTTTAGGAGGGGACTATAGAAACATTCAGTACTTC.